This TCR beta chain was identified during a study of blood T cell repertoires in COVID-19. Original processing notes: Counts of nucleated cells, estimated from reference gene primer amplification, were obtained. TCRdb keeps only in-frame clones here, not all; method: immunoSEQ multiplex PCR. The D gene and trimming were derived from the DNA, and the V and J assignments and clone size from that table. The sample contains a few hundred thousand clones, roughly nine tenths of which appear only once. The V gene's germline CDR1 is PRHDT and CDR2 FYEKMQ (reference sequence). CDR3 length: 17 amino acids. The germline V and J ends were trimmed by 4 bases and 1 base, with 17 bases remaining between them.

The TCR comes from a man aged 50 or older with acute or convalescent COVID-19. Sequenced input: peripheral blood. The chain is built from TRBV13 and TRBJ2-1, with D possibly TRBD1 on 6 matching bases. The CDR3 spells CASSSPEGDWSYNEQFF. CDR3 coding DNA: TGTGCCAGCAGCTCACCCGAGGGGGATTGGTCCTACAATGAGCAGTTCTTC.